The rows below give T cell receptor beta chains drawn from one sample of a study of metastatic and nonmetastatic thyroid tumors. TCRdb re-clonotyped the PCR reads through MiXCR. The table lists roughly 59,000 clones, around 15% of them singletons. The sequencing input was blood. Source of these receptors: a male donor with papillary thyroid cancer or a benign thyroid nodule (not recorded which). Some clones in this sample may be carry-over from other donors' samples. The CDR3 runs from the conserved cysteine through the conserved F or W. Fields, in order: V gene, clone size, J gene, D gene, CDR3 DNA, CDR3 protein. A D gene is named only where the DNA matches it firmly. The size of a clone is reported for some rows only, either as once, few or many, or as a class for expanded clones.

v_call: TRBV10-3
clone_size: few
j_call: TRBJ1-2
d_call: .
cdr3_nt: TGTGCCATCAGTGAGTCTAGGGACACCGTTTATGGCTACACCTTC
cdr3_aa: CAISESRDTVYGYTF

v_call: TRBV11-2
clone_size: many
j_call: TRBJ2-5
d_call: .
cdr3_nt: TGTGCCAGCAGCTTAGTAAGGGTGAGAGAAGAAGAGACCCAGTACTTC
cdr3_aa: CASSLVRVREEETQYF

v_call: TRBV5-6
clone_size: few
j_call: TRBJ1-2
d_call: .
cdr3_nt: TGTGCCAGCAGCTTGAGGCATGTCTACACCTTC
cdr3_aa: CASSLRHVYTF

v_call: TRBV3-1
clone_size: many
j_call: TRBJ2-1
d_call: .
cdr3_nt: TGTGCCAGCAGCCAAGACCTGTACAATGAGCAGTTCTTC
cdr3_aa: CASSQDLYNEQFF

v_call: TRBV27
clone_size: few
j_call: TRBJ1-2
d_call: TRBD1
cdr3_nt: TGTGCCAGCAGTCGACAGGGAGACTATGGCTACACCTTC
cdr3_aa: CASSRQGDYGYTF

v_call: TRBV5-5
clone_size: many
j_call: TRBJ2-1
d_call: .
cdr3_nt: TGTGCCAGCAGCTTGCGGGACGGCGGGTACAATGAGCAGTTCTTC
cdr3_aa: CASSLRDGGYNEQFF

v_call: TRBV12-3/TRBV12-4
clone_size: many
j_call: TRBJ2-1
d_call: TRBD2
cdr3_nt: TGTGCCAGCAGTTTAGCGCTGAAGGGACTAGCGGGAGGTAGGAATGAGCAGTTCTTC
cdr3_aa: CASSLALKGLAGGRNEQFF

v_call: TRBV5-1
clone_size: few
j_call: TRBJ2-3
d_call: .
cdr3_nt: TGCGCCAGCACCACAGGCCAGGGCACAGATACGCAGTATTTT
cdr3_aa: CASTTGQGTDTQYF

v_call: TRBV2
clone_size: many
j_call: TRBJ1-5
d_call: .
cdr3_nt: TGTGCCAGCAGTGAGTCGGCCGATCAGCCCCAGCATTTT
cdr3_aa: CASSESADQPQHF

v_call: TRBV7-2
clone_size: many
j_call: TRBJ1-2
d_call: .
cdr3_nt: TGTGCCAGCAGCTTAGGGGGGGACTATGGCTACACCTTC
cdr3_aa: CASSLGGDYGYTF

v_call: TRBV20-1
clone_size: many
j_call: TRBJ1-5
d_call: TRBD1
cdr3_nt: TGCAGTGCTACGACCGGGACAGGGGGCGTGAGCAATCAGCCCCAGCATTTT
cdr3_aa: CSATTGTGGVSNQPQHF

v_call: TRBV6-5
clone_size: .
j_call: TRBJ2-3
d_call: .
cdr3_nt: TGTGCCAGCAGTTCCGACTGGGCTGGTGATACGCAGTATTTT
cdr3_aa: CASSSDWAGDTQYF

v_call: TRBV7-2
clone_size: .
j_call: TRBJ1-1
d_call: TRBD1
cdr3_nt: TGTGCCAGCAGCTTAGCGTGTACAGGGGAGGCTTTCTTT
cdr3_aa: CASSLACTGEAFF

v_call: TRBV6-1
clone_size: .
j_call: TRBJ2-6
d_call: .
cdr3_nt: TGTGCCAGCGAACTATCTGGGGCCAACGTCCTGACTTTC
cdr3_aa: CASELSGANVLTF

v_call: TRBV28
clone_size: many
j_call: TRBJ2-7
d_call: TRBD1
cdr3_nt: TGTGCCAGCAGTGGACAGGGTGGGTTGGGTACGTGGGAGCAGTACTTC
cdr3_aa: CASSGQGGLGTWEQYF

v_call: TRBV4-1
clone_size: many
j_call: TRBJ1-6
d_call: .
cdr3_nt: TGCGCCAGCAGCCAAGATTTGGGTTCGACCTCCTATAATTCACCCCTCCACTTT
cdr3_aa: CASSQDLGSTSYNSPLHF

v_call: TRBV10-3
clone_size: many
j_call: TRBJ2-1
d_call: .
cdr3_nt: TGTGCCATCCGGGCCGGGACGGACAATGAGCAGTTCTTC
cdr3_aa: CAIRAGTDNEQFF

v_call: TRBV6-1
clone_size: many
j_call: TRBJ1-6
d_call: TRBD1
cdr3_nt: TGTGCCAGCAGTGAAGGACAGGGGGCTTCACCCCTCCACTTT
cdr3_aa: CASSEGQGASPLHF

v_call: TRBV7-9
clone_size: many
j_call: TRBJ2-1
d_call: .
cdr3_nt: TGTGCCAGCAGCCCGGGACTTTTCTCCTACAATGAGCAGTTCTTC
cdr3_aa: CASSPGLFSYNEQFF

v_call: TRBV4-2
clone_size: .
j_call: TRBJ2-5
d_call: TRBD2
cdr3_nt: TGTGCCAGCAGCCTACTAGCGGGGGGGGACCAAGAGACCCAGTACTTC
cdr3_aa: CASSLLAGGDQETQYF

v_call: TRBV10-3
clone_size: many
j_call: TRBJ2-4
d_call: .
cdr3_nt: TGTACCATCAGTAACCCAGGGGAGGGAGAAGCCAAAAACATTCAGTACTTC
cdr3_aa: CTISNPGEGEAKNIQYF

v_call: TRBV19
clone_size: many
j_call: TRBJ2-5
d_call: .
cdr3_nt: TGTGCCAGTAGTATGGGGACCTCATACCAAGAGACCCAGTACTTC
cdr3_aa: CASSMGTSYQETQYF

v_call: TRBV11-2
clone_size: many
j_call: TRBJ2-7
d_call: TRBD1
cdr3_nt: TGTGCCAGCAGTTGGGACAGGACAACCTTCTACGAGCAGTACTTC
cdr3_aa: CASSWDRTTFYEQYF

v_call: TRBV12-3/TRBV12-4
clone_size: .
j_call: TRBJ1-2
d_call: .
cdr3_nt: TGTGCCAGCGTGTGGGGGGCTGGTGGCTACACCTTC
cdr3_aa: CASVWGAGGYTF

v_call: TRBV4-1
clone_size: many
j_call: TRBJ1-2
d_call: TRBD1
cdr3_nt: TGCGCCAGCAGCGAGGGACAGACCTATGGCTACACCTTC
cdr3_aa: CASSEGQTYGYTF

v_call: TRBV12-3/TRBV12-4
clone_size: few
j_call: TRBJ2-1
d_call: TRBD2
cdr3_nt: TGTGCCAGCAGTCTGTTTCTAGCGGTAGGGTACAATGAGCAGTTCTTC
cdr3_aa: CASSLFLAVGYNEQFF

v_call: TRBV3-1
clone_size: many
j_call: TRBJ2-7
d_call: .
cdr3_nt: TGTGCCAGCAGCCCCGACACCCTCGAGCAGTACTTC
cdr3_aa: CASSPDTLEQYF

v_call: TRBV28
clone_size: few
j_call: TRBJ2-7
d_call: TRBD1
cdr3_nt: TGTGTCATCGGACAGGGGGACTACGAGCAGTACTTC
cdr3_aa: CVIGQGDYEQYF